These 23 T cell receptor beta chains share one sample of origin, sequenced in a study of PD-L1 blockade in urothelial cancer. Here immunoSEQ multiplex PCR was the method, and the copy in TCRdb shows in-frame clones only, minus some. In the table there are 55,000 to 80,000 clones, approximately 86% of which are singletons. The time point: pretreatment peripheral blood. This sample comprised PBMCs, obtained around atezolizumab (anti-PD-L1) treatment. These receptors all stem from a man in his sixties with urothelial cancer.

The CDR3 sequence is CASSWGQVFSGELFF. In DNA, the CDR3 is TGTGCCAGCAGCTGGGGACAGGTCTTTTCCGGGGAGCTGTTTTTT. The chain couples TRBV7-2 to TRBJ2-2; 8 bases agree with TRBD1. Trimming at V came to 4 bases and at J to 6 bases, leaving 7 bases not matched to a gene. The CDR3 totals 15 residues. Germline V gene lookup returns CDR1 SGHTA and CDR2 FQGNSA.

The rearrangement links TRBV9 to TRBJ2-1, with TRBD2 matching over 7 bases. The CDR3 covers 15 residues. J lost 4 bases, V lost 3 bases, and 7 bases had no gene match. Germline values: CDR1 SGDLS, CDR2 YYNGEE. This CDR3 reads CASSDLAGVYNEQFF. The CDR3 DNA sequence: TGTGCCAGCAGCGACTTAGCGGGCGTATACAATGAGCAGTTCTTC. Full variable domain (remainder filled in from reference TRBV9 and TRBJ2-1): DSGVTQTPKHLITATGQRVTLRCSPRSGDLSVYWYQQSLDQGLQFLIQYYNGEERAKGNILERFSAQQFPDLHSELNLSSLELGDSALYFCASSDLAGVYNEQFFGPGTRLTVL.

The V call is TRBV21-1, the J call TRBJ2-7; the table's D call of TRBD1 was not tested on the DNA. TRBV21-1 is an annotated pseudogene. This CDR3 has 19 residues. CDR3 coding DNA: TGTGCCAGCAGCAAAGCTAGAGGACAGGGCCTTAAAGAATACAAGGAGCAGTACTTC. It encodes CASSKARGQGLKEYKEQYF.

This chain joins TRBV5-1 and TRBJ1-2, with D possibly TRBD1 on 5 matching bases. Trimming left V 2 bases short and J 8 bases short, with 13 bases between. The CDR3 spans 13 residues. The V gene's germline CDR1 is SGHRS and CDR2 YFSETQ. CDR3 DNA: TGCGCCAGCAGCTTCGGCCAGGGTTTCGGCTACACCTTC. Protein product: CASSFGQGFGYTF.

This chain links TRBV6-1 with TRBJ2-1; perhaps TRBD2 as D (5 bases). Per the germline V gene, CDR1 is MNHNS and CDR2 is SASEGT. The CDR3 loop spans 14 amino acids. With 4 bases removed from V and 3 bases from J, the gap between germline ends came to 10 bases. CDR3 residues: CASSGSDYYNEQFF. The CDR3 nucleotides are TGTGCCAGCAGTGGGAGCGACTACTACAATGAGCAGTTCTTC.

The chain employs TRBV12-5 and TRBJ2-1; no clear D. The germline V gene encodes CDR1 LGHNT and CDR2 FRNRAP. V was pared by 8 bases and J by 8 bases, with 13 bases between. CDR3 length: 12 residues. This chain's CDR3 is CASNAEGDEQFF. The CDR3 coding sequence is TGTGCTAGTAATGCGGAAGGCGATGAGCAGTTCTTC.

The CDR3 bases are TGCGCCAGCAGCTTGGAGTTCCTAGCGGGGGGCTTCAATACGCAGTATTTT. Residues: CASSLEFLAGGFNTQYF. The V gene is TRBV5-1, the J gene TRBJ2-3; 11 positions match TRBD2. Germline CDR1 is SGHRS and CDR2 is YFSETQ. The CDR3 runs to 17 residues. V trimming: 0 bases; J trimming: 7 bases; junction bases outside the gene matches: 10.

CDR3 residues: CASSPLAGGPSYEQYF. CDR3 bases: TGTGCCAGTAGTCCCCTAGCGGGGGGACCGTCCTACGAGCAGTACTTC. The chain combines TRBV19 with TRBJ2-7; 11 nucleotides match TRBD2. V shed 5 bases and J 1 base; nucleotides not matched to a gene: 7. The CDR3 runs 16 residues. The germline V gene has CDR1 LNHDA and CDR2 SQIVND (reference sequence).

This clone was detected once. This rearrangement joins TRBV7-3 to TRBJ2-7; TRBD1 might be the D (5 bases). The CDR3 spans 13 residues. Germline V gives CDR1 SGHTA, CDR2 FQGTGA. V was cut by 0 bases and J by 3 bases, with 6 bases left in between. CDR3 sequence reads: CASSLTGDYEQYF. The CDR3 DNA sequence: TGTGCCAGCAGCTTAACAGGGGACTACGAGCAGTACTTC.

This chain uses TRBV6-1 with TRBJ2-7; TRBD1 might be the D (5 bases). Germline CDR1 is MNHNS and CDR2 is SASEGT. There are 14 residues in the CDR3. The V gene lost 4 bases and the J gene lost 7 bases, with 17 bases spanning the gap. CDR3: CASSGQRPPGEQYF. The CDR3 DNA reads as TGTGCCAGCAGTGGACAGCGACCTCCCGGGGAGCAGTACTTC.

This chain links TRBV30 with TRBJ2-3, with 7 bases that match TRBD1. Germline V gene lookup returns CDR1 GTSNPN and CDR2 SVGIG (reference sequence). The CDR3 length is 14 residues. V was pared by 5 bases and J by 1 base, with 6 bases of the junction left unmatched. CDR3 in amino acids: CAWATGLGTDTQYF. The CDR3 coding sequence is TGTGCCTGGGCGACAGGGTTAGGCACAGATACGCAGTATTTT.

The chain recombines TRBV6-1 with TRBJ2-7; D gene ambiguous. CDR1 is MNHNS, CDR2 SASEGT, per germline. Between the trimmed V and J ends, which lost 6 bases and 2 bases, there was a span of 11 bases. The CDR3 extends over 13 amino acids. The CDR3 here is CASSTQAAYEQYF. In DNA form, the CDR3 reads TGTGCCAGCAGCACGCAGGCAGCCTACGAGCAGTACTTC.

This clone showed up just once. At one of its ends the junction is not consistent with the germline gene, which may arise from a read error. V gene TRBV7-7 combines with J gene TRBJ2-3; TRBD2 aligns across 11 bases. Germline V CDR1 and CDR2: SSHAT, FNYEAQ (reference sequence). CDR3 length: 15 residues. CDR3 nucleotide sequence: TGTGCTAGCAGCTTAGGACTAGCGGGTGCAGATACGCAGTATTTT. It codes for CASSLGLAGADTQYF.

This clone was seen once. The rearrangement links TRBV7-8 to TRBJ2-1, with D unresolved. Germline CDR1 reads SGHVS; CDR2 reads FQNEAQ. V dropped 5 bases and J dropped 9 bases, with 11 bases sitting between them. There are 12 residues in the CDR3. DNA of the CDR3: TGTGCCAGCAGCAGTCAGGATCTTGAGCAGTTCTTC. This sequence encodes CASSSQDLEQFF.

This clone was detected a few times. The chain employs TRBV7-2 and TRBJ2-5; TRBD1 aligns across 8 bases. Germline lookup yields CDR1 SGHTA and CDR2 FQGNSA. The V segment lost 7 bases and the J segment 1 base; nucleotides outside the gene matches: 8. The CDR3 extends over 15 amino acids. The CDR3 protein is CASIGRGLVQETQYF. The DNA of the CDR3 is TGTGCCAGCATCGGCAGGGGGCTTGTCCAAGAGACCCAGTACTTC.

The CDR3 DNA is TGTGCCAGCTCACCGGCAGGGGTCACAGATACGCAGTATTTT. The encoded protein is CASSPAGVTDTQYF. J is TRBJ2-3 and V is TRBV18, with a tentative D call TRBD1 (6 bases). V lost 3 bases and J 2 bases, leaving 9 bases between the germline ends. There are 14 residues in the CDR3. CDR1 and CDR2 (germline): KGHSH, LQKENI.

The gene calls are TRBV10-2 and TRBJ2-3; TRBD2 is a possible D gene (5 bases). The CDR3 runs to 16 residues. V dropped 0 bases and J dropped 6 bases, with 16 bases sitting between them. Germline V gene sequence: CDR1 WSHSY, CDR2 SAAADI. This CDR3 reads CASSESVRGAEDTQYF. The CDR3 DNA sequence: TGCGCCAGCAGTGAGTCCGTCAGAGGAGCGGAGGATACGCAGTATTTT.

This clone was seen a handful of times. The chain is built from TRBV18 and TRBJ1-6; 8 nucleotides match TRBD1. The CDR3 consists of 16 residues. Per the germline V gene, CDR1 is KGHSH and CDR2 is LQKENI. V dropped 3 bases and J dropped 5; count of bases not matched to a gene: 6. CDR3 sequence (DNA): TGTGCCAGCTCACCCCAGACAGGGGCGAATAATTCACCCCTCCACTTT. Encoded protein: CASSPQTGANNSPLHF. Variable domain in full (rest from reference TRBV18 and TRBJ1-6): NAGVMQNPRHLVRRRGQEARLRCSPMKGHSHVYWYRQLPEEGLKFMVYLQKENIIDESGMPKERFSAEFPKEGPSILRIQQVVRGDSAAYFCASSPQTGANNSPLHFGNGTRLTVT.

The CDR3 nucleotides are TGTGCCTGGAGTGTAGGGGGACCGTCGACCGGGGAGCTGTTTTTT. Translating it yields CAWSVGGPSTGELFF. The gene calls are TRBV30 and TRBJ2-2; D is possibly TRBD1 (6 bases). Germline V gene lookup returns CDR1 GTSNPN and CDR2 SVGIG (reference sequence). Between the trimmed V and J ends, which lost 0 bases and 5 bases, there was a span of 13 bases. The CDR3 has 15 amino acids. The full variable domain, rest sourced from reference TRBV30 and TRBJ2-2, is SQTIHQWPATLVQPVGSPLSLECTVEGTSNPNLYWYRQAAGRGLQLLFYSVGIGQISSEVPQNLSASRPQDRQFILSSKKLLLSDSGFYLCAWSVGGPSTGELFFGEGSRLTVL.

The chain combines TRBV5-4 with TRBJ1-2, with D possibly matching TRBD1 (5 bases). The CDR3 runs to 14 residues. Per germline, CDR1 SGHNT and CDR2 YYREEE (reference sequence). The V and J ends lost 4 bases and 3 bases respectively, with 13 bases between them. For the CDR3, the DNA is TGTGCCAGCAGCAAACAGGCCTCCTACTATGGCTACACCTTC. Protein: CASSKQASYYGYTF. Using reference TRBV5-4 and TRBJ1-2 for the parts outside the CDR3, the full variable domain is ETGVTQSPTHLIKTRGQQVTLRCSSQSGHNTVSWYQQALGQGPQFIFQYYREEENGRGNFPPRFSGLQFPNYSSELNVNALELDDSALYLCASSKQASYYGYTFGSGTRLTVV.

This clone was counted between two and nine times. This chain uses TRBV28 with TRBJ1-2; TRBD1 matches 7 bases. J was trimmed by 4 bases and V by 7 bases; bases with no gene match: 9. Germline loops: CDR1 MDHEN, CDR2 SYDVKM. The CDR3 has 14 residues. For the CDR3, the DNA is TGTGCCAGCACCGAACAGGGGCCGAGCTATGGCTACACCTTC. It translates to CASTEQGPSYGYTF.

This sequence joins TRBV5-1 and TRBJ2-2, with 12 bases lining up with TRBD2. Losses at the gene ends were 7 bases for V and 2 bases for J; bases not matched to a gene: 9. Germline V gene sequence: CDR1 SGHRS, CDR2 YFSETQ. The CDR3 length is 17 residues. CDR3 amino acids: CASGEPGLAGNTGELFF. The CDR3 DNA sequence: TGCGCCAGCGGTGAGCCGGGACTAGCGGGTAACACCGGGGAGCTGTTTTTT.

V gene TRBV6-6 combines with J gene TRBJ2-2; D unclear. V was clipped by 7 bases and J by 5 bases, with 17 bases between them. The CDR3 is 15 amino acids. Germline V gene lookup returns CDR1 MNHNY and CDR2 SVGAGI (reference sequence). The CDR3 region is CASILRPRNTGELFF. The CDR3 DNA is TGTGCCAGCATCCTACGGCCTAGAAATACCGGGGAGCTGTTTTTT.